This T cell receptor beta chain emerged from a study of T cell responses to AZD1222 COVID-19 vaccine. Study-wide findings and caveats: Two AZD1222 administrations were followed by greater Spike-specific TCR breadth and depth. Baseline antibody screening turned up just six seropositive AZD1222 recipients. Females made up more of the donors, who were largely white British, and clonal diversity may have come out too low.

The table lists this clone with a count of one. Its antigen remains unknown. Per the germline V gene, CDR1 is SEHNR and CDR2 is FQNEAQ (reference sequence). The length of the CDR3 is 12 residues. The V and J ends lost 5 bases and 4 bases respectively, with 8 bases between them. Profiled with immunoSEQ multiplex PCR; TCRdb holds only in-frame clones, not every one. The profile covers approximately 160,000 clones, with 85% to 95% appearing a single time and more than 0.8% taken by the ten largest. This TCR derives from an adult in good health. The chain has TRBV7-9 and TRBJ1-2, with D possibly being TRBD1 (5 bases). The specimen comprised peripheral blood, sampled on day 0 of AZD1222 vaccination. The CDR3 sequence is CASSPGAYGYTF. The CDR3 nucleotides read TGTGCCAGCAGCCCTGGGGCCTATGGCTACACCTTC.